This T cell receptor beta chain was identified during a study of blood T cell repertoires in acute mononucleosis (dated by TCRdb to the early 2020s). Describing the broader study: To capture the primary response, acute-phase samples were obtained within 2 weeks of when symptoms began. During acute infection, about 2% and 1% of blood CD8 T cells were made up of mean YVL-BR-specific and GLC-BM-specific cells, respectively. The mean EBV load in blood was around 3.9 log10 genome copies per million B cells during acute infection, compared with 2.5 to 3 at convalescence. Study-level results and caveats: Persistence into convalescence was observed for only approximately 9.5% of unique acute clonotypes, yet most of the response was made up by these persisting clonotypes, and the remaining acute clonotypes were seemingly replaced by new diverse de novo clonotypes. Low acute-to-convalescent clonotype overlap might partly reflect sampling error, because only a fraction of each donor's blood was analyzed. With just three donors in the cohort, the group averages were based on very few individuals. For BRLF1 (YVL-BR), a dominant role in TCR repertoire selection was played by TCRalpha CDR3 motifs, whereas only a minimal role was played by TCRbeta.

The time point label, read with the paper, signifies: acute infectious mononucleosis, at clinical presentation within 2 weeks of symptom onset (visit 1). The study tracked CD8 T cell responses to two immunodominant EBV epitopes, BRLF1 109 (YVL-BR) and BMLF1 280 (GLC-BM), over primary infection. Primary EBV infection was taken to be indicated by a positive serum heterophile antibody test and EBV viral capsid antigen-specific IgM. As a first step, magnetic positive selection (MACS) was used to enrich total CD8 T cells from the PBMCs. A FACSAria III was used to sort live CD3+ CD8+ tetramer+ cells to a purity above 95%. Cell sorting used a PE-conjugated tetramer carrying the BRLF1 109-117 peptide. At both acute infection and convalescence, EBV epitope-specific CD8 T cells were tetramer-sorted, and the TCR repertoires of those cells were deep-sequenced directly ex vivo. The donors were a few individuals between roughly 18 and 30 years old who had clinical acute infectious mononucleosis along with laboratory evidence of primary EBV infection. Heparinized peripheral blood was collected once when donors presented clinically with mononucleosis symptoms and a second time roughly 6 months afterward. Ficoll-Paque density gradient centrifugation was used to isolate PBMCs.

There are many counts of this clone. Base qualities are missing; no much larger clone stands one base away. Inclusive of the bounding cysteine and phenylalanine, the CDR3 is 14 residues long. Of the read, only the CDR3 DNA is kept; its 42 bases are in frame from base 1. At the junction V is shortened by 1 base and J by 5 bases; bases outside the gene matches: 5. According to the germline V gene (reference sequence), CDR1 reads SEHNR and CDR2 reads FQNEAQ. For TCR profiling, total RNA from at least 8,500 sorted tetramer+ CD8 T cells was reverse transcribed into cDNA. PCR with primers that anneal to V and J regions amplified CDR3 regions and added unique molecular identifiers to track templates. Profiling of the TCRalpha and TCRbeta chains was done on the immunoSEQ platform, including the sequencing and error-correction standards of that platform. In the paper's pipeline: Clonal copy numbers were corrected for sequencing and PCR errors, and CDR3s were defined according to IMGT conventions. Only productive rearrangements were analyzed, using immunoSEQ Analyzer versions 2.0 and 3.0, with gene-pairing frequencies processed further in Microsoft Excel. Circos plots were used to visualize V-J pairings, and MEME together with a custom motifSearch program was used to find CDR3 motifs. The OLGA algorithm was used to calculate the probability of generation of TCR sequences. Clonotypes seen at both visits were called persistent; those seen only acutely were nonpersistent; those seen only at convalescence were de novo. A public TCR was defined as an amino acid clonotype used by more than one donor. The table comes from immuneACCESS by way of TCRdb, which keeps in-frame sequences with V and J called. Part of the clones is missing from these tables; in studies checked, under half for an unresolved V gene and the rest for unknown reasons. The V and J calls and the clone size are those of that table, but D and trimming were determined from the DNA. The sample contains some 6,600 clones, 20% to 30% of them found a single time. Together, the top ten hold 25% to 30% of the sample.

The rearranged chain carries TRBV7-9 and TRBJ2-7; TRBD1 lines up with 7 middle nucleotides. Material: EBV YVL epitope tetramer+ CD8+ T cells sorted from PBMCs, obtained during acute infectious mononucleosis. The sample's cell subset or site label, decoded: CD8 T cells binding a tetramer with EBV BRLF1 109-117 peptide (YVL-BR). The clonotype comes from a woman aged 18-29 years with infectious mononucleosis caused by EBV. CDR3 loop: CASSLDGTANEQYF. The nucleotide sequence is TGTGCCAGCAGCTTAGACGGGACAGCCAACGAGCAGTACTTC.